The present TCR beta chain was sequenced within a study of shared clonotypes between healthy human individuals. Across the study: Each donor's CD4 naive and CD4 memory cells filled three plates apiece, CD8 naive two, and CD8 memory one. General study points: Larger richness was generally estimated for naive than memory subsets. Measured sharing among donors was expected to vary with sequencing depth.

Libraries were prepared by immunoSEQ multiplex PCR; TCRdb keeps only in-frame clonotypes and omits some of them. The sample carries roughly 2.4 million clones, approximately 96% recorded once. In its sample, this clone was seen once. Its specificity is not known. The source is a man aged 18 to 30 in good health. Material for sequencing was naive CD4+ T cells sorted from blood. As for subset: CD45RA+ positively selected.

CDR3 in amino acids: CSVETPGLAGWYYEQYF. The CDR3 nucleotides read TGCAGCGTTGAAACCCCGGGACTAGCCGGGTGGTACTACGAGCAGTACTTC. This chain connects TRBV29-1 to TRBJ2-7; 9 positions agree with TRBD2. The CDR3 contains 17 residues. Germline V gene sequence: CDR1 SQVTM, CDR2 ANQGSEA. Trimming cost V 2 bases and J 3 bases; bases outside gene matches: 14.